This is a list of T cell receptor beta chains from one sample in a study of shared clonotypes between healthy human individuals. Libraries were prepared by immunoSEQ multiplex PCR; TCRdb keeps only in-frame clonotypes and omits some of them. The sample lists about 490,000 clones; 79% were seen once. The sequenced sample consisted of PBMCs. The receptors stem from a woman in her thirties or forties in good health. Some clones in this sample may be carry-over from other donors' samples. CDR3s leave out the opening cysteine and the closing phenylalanine or tryptophan. The D gene is left open where the match is weak.

>TRBD2|TRBJ2-2|TRBV10-1
ASSEVAGITGELF
>TRBD1|TRBJ1-2|TRBV28
ASLFTGGRGYT
>TRBD1|TRBJ2-2|TRBV11-2
ASSLGGQGAFTGELF
>TRBD2|TRBJ2-1|TRBV28
ATRLRWEGRYNEQF
>-|TRBJ2-7|TRBV4-2
ASSQGTEDRGYEQY
>-|TRBJ2-2|TRBV5-1
ASNPDPTGELF
>-|TRBJ2-1|TRBV6-6
ASGRERLNEQF
>-|TRBJ2-7|TRBV20-1
SAPFTYEQY
>-|TRBJ2-1|TRBV6-5
ASRTGRWDEQF
>-|TRBJ2-1|TRBV7-2
ASSLGRAKAYNEQF
>TRBD1|TRBJ2-1|TRBV5-1
ASTLQGANEQF
>-|TRBJ1-2|TRBV2
ASSEEAGTTGGGYT
>TRBD2|TRBJ2-7|TRBV15
ATSTRGAGRLYEQY
>-|TRBJ2-7|TRBV6-5
ASSYSTGPQY
>-|TRBJ2-7|TRBV7-9
ASGLGFAYEQY
>TRBD2|TRBJ2-5|TRBV7-3
ASSRLGLAGSEETQY